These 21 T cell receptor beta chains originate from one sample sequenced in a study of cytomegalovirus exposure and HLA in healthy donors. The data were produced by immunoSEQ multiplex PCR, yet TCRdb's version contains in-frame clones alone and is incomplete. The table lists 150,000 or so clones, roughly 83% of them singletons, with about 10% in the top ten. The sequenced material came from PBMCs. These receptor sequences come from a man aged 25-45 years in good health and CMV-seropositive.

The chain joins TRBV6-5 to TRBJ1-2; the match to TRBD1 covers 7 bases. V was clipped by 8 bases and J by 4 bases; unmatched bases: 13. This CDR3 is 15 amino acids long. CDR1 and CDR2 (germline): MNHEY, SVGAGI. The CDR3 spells CASFRGLQGSYGYTF. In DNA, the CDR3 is TGTGCCAGCTTCCGAGGCCTACAGGGGAGCTATGGCTACACCTTC.

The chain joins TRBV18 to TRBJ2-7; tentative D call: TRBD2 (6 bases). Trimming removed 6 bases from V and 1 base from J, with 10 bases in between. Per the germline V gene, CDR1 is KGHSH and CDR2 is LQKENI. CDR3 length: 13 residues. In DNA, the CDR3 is TGTGCCAGCTCGGTAGCGGAGTCCTACGAGCAGTACTTC. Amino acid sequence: CASSVAESYEQYF.

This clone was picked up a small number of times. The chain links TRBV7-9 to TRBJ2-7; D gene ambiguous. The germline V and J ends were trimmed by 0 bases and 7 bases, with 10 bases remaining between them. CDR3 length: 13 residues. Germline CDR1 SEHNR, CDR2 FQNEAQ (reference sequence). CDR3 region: CASSLAGSWEQYF. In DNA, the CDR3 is TGTGCCAGCAGCTTAGCCGGTTCTTGGGAGCAGTACTTC.

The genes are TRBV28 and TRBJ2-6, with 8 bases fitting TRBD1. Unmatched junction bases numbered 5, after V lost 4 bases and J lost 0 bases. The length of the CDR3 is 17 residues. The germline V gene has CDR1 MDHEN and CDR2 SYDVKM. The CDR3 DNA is TGTGCCAGCAGTTATGCAGGGGGCGGCTCTGGGGCCAACGTCCTGACTTTC. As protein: CASSYAGGGSGANVLTF.

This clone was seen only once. Here the CDR3 reads CASGEPGYEQYF. The CDR3 nucleotides are TGTGCCAGCGGGGAGCCAGGCTACGAGCAGTACTTC. V and J are TRBV28 and TRBJ2-7; tentatively, D is TRBD2 (5 bases). The CDR3 runs 12 residues. Between the trimmed V and J ends, which lost 8 bases and 3 bases, there was a span of 11 bases. In germline, CDR1 is MDHEN, CDR2 SYDVKM. The whole variable domain, remainder taken from reference TRBV28 and TRBJ2-7, is DVKVTQSSRYLVKRTGEKVFLECVQDMDHENMFWYRQDPGLGLRLIYFSYDVKMKEKGDIPEGYSVSREKKERFSLILESASTNQTSMYLCASGEPGYEQYFGPGTRLTVT.

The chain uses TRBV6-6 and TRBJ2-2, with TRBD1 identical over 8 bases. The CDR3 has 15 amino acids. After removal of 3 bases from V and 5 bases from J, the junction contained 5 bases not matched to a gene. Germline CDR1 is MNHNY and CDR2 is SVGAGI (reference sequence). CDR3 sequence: CASSYGRGRTGELFF. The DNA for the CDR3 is TGTGCCAGCAGTTATGGCAGGGGGCGTACCGGGGAGCTGTTTTTT.

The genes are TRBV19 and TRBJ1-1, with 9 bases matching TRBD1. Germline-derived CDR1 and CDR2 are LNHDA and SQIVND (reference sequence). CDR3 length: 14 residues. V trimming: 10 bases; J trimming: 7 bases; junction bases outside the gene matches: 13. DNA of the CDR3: TGTGCCACGATTCCGGGACAGGGATATGGTGAAGCTTTCTTT. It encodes CATIPGQGYGEAFF.

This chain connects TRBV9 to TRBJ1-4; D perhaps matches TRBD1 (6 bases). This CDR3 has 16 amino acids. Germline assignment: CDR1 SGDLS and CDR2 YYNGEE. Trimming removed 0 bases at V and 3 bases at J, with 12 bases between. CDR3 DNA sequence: TGTGCCAGCAGCGTAGGATTACAGGGTTCTAATGAAAAACTGTTTTTT. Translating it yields CASSVGLQGSNEKLFF.

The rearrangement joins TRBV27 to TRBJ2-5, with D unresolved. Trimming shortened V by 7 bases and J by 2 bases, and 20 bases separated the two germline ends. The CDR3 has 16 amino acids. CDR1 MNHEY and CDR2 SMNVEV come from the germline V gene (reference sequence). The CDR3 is CASTPTKATYQETQYF. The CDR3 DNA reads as TGTGCCAGCACCCCCACGAAAGCGACCTATCAAGAGACCCAGTACTTC.

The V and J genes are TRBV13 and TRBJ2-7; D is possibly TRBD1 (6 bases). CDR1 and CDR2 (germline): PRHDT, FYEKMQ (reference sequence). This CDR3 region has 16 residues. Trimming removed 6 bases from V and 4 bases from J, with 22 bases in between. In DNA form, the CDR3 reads TGTGCCAGCAGACTTGCCCGGGACACATCCCAATACGAGCAGTACTTC. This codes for CASRLARDTSQYEQYF.

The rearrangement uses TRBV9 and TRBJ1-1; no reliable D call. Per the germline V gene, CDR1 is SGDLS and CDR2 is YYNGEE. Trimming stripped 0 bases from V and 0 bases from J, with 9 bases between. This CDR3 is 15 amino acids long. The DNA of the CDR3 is TGTGCCAGCAGCGTAGGGGCAGGTCTGAACACTGAAGCTTTCTTT. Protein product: CASSVGAGLNTEAFF.

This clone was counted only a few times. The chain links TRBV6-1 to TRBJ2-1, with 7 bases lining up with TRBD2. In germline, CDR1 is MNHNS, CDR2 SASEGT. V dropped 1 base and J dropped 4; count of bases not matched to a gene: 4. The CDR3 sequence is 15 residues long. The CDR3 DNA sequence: TGTGCCAGCAGTGAAGGGACTAGGGCTTACAATGAGCAGTTCTTC. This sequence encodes CASSEGTRAYNEQFF.

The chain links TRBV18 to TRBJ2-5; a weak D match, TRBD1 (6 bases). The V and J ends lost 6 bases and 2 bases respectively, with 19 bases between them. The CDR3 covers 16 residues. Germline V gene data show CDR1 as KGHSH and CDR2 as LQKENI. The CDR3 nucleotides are TGTGCCAGCTCGCAAACACAGGGTCCCGCACAAGAGACCCAGTACTTC. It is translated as CASSQTQGPAQETQYF.

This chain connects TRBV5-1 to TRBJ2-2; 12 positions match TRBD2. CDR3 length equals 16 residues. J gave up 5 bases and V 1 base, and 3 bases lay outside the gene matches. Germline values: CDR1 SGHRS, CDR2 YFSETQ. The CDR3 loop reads CASSLPGLAGTGELFF. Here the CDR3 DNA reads TGCGCCAGCAGCTTGCCCGGACTAGCGGGAACCGGGGAGCTGTTTTTT. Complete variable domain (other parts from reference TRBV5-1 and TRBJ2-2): KAGVTQTPRYLIKTRGQQVTLSCSPISGHRSVSWYQQTPGQGLQFLFEYFSETQRNKGNFPGRFSGRQFSNSRSEMNVSTLELGDSALYLCASSLPGLAGTGELFFGEGSRLTVL.

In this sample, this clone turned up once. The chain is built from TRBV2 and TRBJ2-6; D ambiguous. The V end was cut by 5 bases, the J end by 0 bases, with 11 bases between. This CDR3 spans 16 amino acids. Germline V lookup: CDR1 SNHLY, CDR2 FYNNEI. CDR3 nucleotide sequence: TGTGCCAGCAGTCGGGTCCTGAGCTCTGGGGCCAACGTCCTGACTTTC. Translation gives CASSRVLSSGANVLTF.

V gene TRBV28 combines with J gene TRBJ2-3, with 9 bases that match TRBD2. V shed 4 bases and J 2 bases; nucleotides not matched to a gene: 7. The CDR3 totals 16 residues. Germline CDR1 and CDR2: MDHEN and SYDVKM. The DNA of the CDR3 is TGTGCCAGCAGTTCCCGGACTAGCGCCTACACAGATACGCAGTATTTT. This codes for CASSSRTSAYTDTQYF.

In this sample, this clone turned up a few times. The CDR3 DNA is TGTGCCAGCAGGGCCCCGGGAGCTAACTATGGCTACACCTTC. Its protein product is CASRAPGANYGYTF. This chain connects TRBV27 to TRBJ1-2; D is undetermined. Germline V gene data show CDR1 as MNHEY and CDR2 as SMNVEV (reference sequence). V lost 6 bases and J lost 0, with 11 bases in between. The CDR3 runs 14 residues.

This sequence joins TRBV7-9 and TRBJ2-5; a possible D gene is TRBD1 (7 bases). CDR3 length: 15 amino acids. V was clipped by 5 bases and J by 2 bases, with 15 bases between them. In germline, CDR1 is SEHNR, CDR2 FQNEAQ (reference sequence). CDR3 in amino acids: CASSLPTGRQETQYF. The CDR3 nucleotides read TGTGCCAGCAGCCTACCGACAGGGAGGCAAGAGACCCAGTACTTC. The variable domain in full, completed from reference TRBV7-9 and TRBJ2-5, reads DTGVSQNPRHKITKRGQNVTFRCDPISEHNRLYWYRQTLGQGPEFLTYFQNEAQLEKSRLLSDRFSAERPKGSFSTLEIQRTEQGDSAMYLCASSLPTGRQETQYFGPGTRLLVL.

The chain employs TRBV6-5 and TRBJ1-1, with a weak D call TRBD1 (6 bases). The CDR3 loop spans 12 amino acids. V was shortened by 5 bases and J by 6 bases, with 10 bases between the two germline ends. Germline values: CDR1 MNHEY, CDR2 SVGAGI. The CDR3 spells CASSQGTPEAFF. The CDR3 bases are TGTGCCAGCAGTCAGGGGACCCCTGAAGCTTTCTTT.

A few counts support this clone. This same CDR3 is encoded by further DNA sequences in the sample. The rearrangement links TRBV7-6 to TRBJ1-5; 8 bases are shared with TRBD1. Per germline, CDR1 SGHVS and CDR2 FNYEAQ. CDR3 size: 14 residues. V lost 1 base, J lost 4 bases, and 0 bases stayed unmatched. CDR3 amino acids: CASSLGTGNQPQHF. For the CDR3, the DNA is TGTGCCAGCAGCTTAGGGACAGGGAATCAGCCCCAGCATTTT.

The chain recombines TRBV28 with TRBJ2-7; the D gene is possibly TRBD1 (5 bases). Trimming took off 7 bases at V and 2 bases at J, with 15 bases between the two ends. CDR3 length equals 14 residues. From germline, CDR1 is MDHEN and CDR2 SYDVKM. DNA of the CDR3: TGTGCCAGCACAAATCTGGGCAGGGCCTACGAGCAGTACTTC. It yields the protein CASTNLGRAYEQYF.